The rows below give T cell receptor beta chains drawn from one sample of a study of blood T cell repertoires in COVID-19. Repertoires were generated with immunoSEQ multiplex PCR, while TCRdb's copy carries only in-frame clones and drops some. The sample contains roughly 200,000 clones, over 80% of which appear only once. The source material was PBMCs or T cells enriched from blood (not recorded which). These receptors originate from a man in his late teens or twenties with acute COVID-19. The CDR3 runs from the conserved cysteine through the conserved F or W. The D gene is left open where the match is weak. Clone size is given for some rows only: seen once, a few or many times, or a class if the clone is expanded.

clone_size j_call v_call d_call cdr3_nt cdr3_aa
. TRBJ2-3 TRBV3-1/TRBV3-2 TRBD2 TGTGCCAGCAGCCAAGTATTGCGCGGGAGACGGGCAGATACGCAGTATTTT CASSQVLRGRRADTQYF
once TRBJ2-1 TRBV29-1 TRBD2 TGCAGCGCCGGGACTAGCGACTACAATGAGCAGTTCTTC CSAGTSDYNEQFF
. TRBJ2-5 TRBV24-1 . TGTGCCACCAGTGACGTCAGGGGTTCAGAGACCCAGTACTTC CATSDVRGSETQYF
. TRBJ2-7 TRBV12-3/TRBV12-4 TRBD1 TGTGCCAGCAGATCTGACAGGGACTACGAGCAGTACTTC CASRSDRDYEQYF
. TRBJ2-1 TRBV19 TRBD1 TGTGCCAGTAGTATCGGTCCGGGACAGGGGGCGATTGAGCAGTTCTTC CASSIGPGQGAIEQFF
. TRBJ2-7 TRBV6-5 TRBD2 TGTGCCAGCAGGGGCGGGAGTCGGTACGAGCAGTACTTC CASRGGSRYEQYF
. TRBJ2-3 TRBV30 . TGTGCCTGGAGTGTTGCTAGCAGCAGCACAGATACGCAGTATTTT CAWSVASSSTDTQYF
. TRBJ1-2 TRBV6-5 . TGTGCCAGCAGTTACTCAGGGGTCTATGGCTACACCTTC CASSYSGVYGYTF
. TRBJ2-1 TRBV15 TRBD2 TGTGCCACCAGCAGAGCCAACAGTAAGCGGGGTACCTACAATGAGCAGTTCTTC CATSRANSKRGTYNEQFF
. TRBJ2-3 TRBV15 TRBD2 TGTGCCACCAGCACCCGGACTAGCATTTTCGCAGATACGCAGTATTTT CATSTRTSIFADTQYF
few TRBJ2-5 TRBV5-8 TRBD2 TGTGCCAGCAGCCCTGGGACTAGCGGGAAAGGTGCAGAGACCCAGTACTTC CASSPGTSGKGAETQYF
. TRBJ1-2 TRBV11-2 . TGTGCCAGCAGCTTAACAGGGAAGAACTATGGCTACACCTTC CASSLTGKNYGYTF
. TRBJ1-2 TRBV28 TRBD1 TGTGCCAGCAATAGGGACAGGTGGCGCGATGGCTACACCTTC CASNRDRWRDGYTF
. TRBJ2-2 TRBV12-2 . TGTGCAAGTCGCCGAACAACGCGAGCGACAGGGAACACCGGGGAGCTGTTTTTT CASRRTTRATGNTGELFF
. TRBJ2-5 TRBV27 . TGTGCCAGCAGTTTAGGGGAGGGAGGGGGGCCAGAGACCCAGTACTTC CASSLGEGGGPETQYF
. TRBJ2-1 TRBV19 TRBD2 TGTGCCAGTAGTGCTTCTAGCGGGACGGCCAGGAATGAGCAGTTCTTC CASSASSGTARNEQFF
. TRBJ1-2 TRBV30 TRBD1 TGTGCCTGCGCCGGGACAGGGGATGGCTACACCTTC CACAGTGDGYTF
. TRBJ2-1 TRBV6-6 . TGTGCCAGCAGTTACGAGGGCAATGAGCAGTTCTTC CASSYEGNEQFF
. TRBJ1-2 TRBV7-9 . TGTGCCAGCAGAGCACGGGGAGGGAGGCTCCATGGCTACACCTTC CASRARGGRLHGYTF
. TRBJ1-3 TRBV9 . TGTGCCAGCAGCGTAGAATTGCCAGGCTCTGGAAACACCATATATTTT CASSVELPGSGNTIYF
few TRBJ2-3 TRBV6-2/TRBV6-3 . TGTGCCAGCAGTCACGGGACTTATGACACAGATACGCAGTATTTT CASSHGTYDTDTQYF
. TRBJ2-5 TRBV9 . TGTGCCAGCAGCGGGGGACAACACCAAGAGACCCAGTACTTC CASSGGQHQETQYF
few TRBJ1-6 TRBV30 . TGTGCCTGGAGCTCAGGGGAACGTTCACCCCTCCACTTT CAWSSGERSPLHF
. TRBJ2-7 TRBV28 . TGTGCCAGCAGTTTAAGGTTGGGCAGGGGAGTGGTGCAGTACTTC CASSLRLGRGVVQYF
. TRBJ1-2 TRBV27 . TGTGCCAGCAGTCCACAGCAAGGAGGGAGTAACTATGGCTACACCTTC CASSPQQGGSNYGYTF